This T cell receptor beta chain was retrieved from a study of T cell responses to AZD1222 COVID-19 vaccine. General study results and limits: A rise in Spike-specific TCR breadth and depth followed two AZD1222 doses.

This CDR3 comprises 15 residues. V gave up 4 bases and J gave up 7 bases; unmatched junction bases: 11. The germline CDR1 and CDR2 sequences are SGHRS and YFSETQ. Points on this clone: Its target is unknown.

Assay: immunoSEQ multiplex PCR; the TCRdb copy retains only in-frame clones and omits some. The table includes approximately 300,000 clones, approximately 94% detected once. The rearrangement uses TRBV5-1 and TRBJ1-2; TRBD1 aligns across 9 bases. This sample comprised peripheral blood, obtained 28 days after the second AZD1222 dose. The TCR originated in an adult who received the AZD1222 COVID-19 vaccine. CDR3 nucleotide sequence: TGCGCCAGCAGCCCGGGGCCGGGACAGGGTTCTGGCTACACCTTC. It is translated as CASSPGPGQGSGYTF.